The clone carrying this T cell receptor (beta chain) was detected a few times. Its antigen is still unknown. Constant-region reverse primers amplified full-length variable regions, followed by semi-nested Nested Universal Primer A PCR. TCRdb re-called the 5' RACE reads through MiXCR, storing one row per CDR3 protein. Among about 41,000 distinct CDR3 sequences listed, 29% were seen once. Regarding the study as a whole: The larger cohort examined one V-J beta rearrangement, not whole repertoires. Tumor-infiltrating Treg TCR alpha and beta sequences overlapped most with tumor naive CD4+ T cells, then blood naive.

Germline V lookup: CDR1 DFQATT, CDR2 SNEGSKA (reference sequence). Trimming shortened V by 4 bases and J by 0 bases, and 16 bases separated the two germline ends. This CDR3 has 15 amino acids. J is TRBJ2-7 and V is TRBV20-1, with a weak D call TRBD2 (5 bases). This sequence originates from a female donor with breast cancer. What was sequenced was memory CD4+ T cells sorted from a lymph node. Subset specified: memory CD4+ T cells, CD4+CD45RO+CD25-. The CDR3 sequence is CSATGLGDSSYEQYF. The CDR3, as DNA: TGCAGTGCTACGGGTCTCGGGGATAGCTCCTACGAGCAGTACTTC.